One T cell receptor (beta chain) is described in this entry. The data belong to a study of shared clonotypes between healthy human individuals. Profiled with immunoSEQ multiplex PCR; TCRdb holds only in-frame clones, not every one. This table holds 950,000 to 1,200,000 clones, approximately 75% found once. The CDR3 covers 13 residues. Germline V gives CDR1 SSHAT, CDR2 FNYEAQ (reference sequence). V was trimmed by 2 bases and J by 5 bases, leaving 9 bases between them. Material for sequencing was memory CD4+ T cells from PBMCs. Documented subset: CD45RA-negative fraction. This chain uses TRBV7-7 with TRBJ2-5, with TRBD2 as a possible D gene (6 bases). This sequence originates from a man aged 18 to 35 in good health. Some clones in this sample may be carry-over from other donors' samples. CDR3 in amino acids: CASSLQLAETQYF. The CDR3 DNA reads TGTGCCAGCAGCTTACAGCTAGCGGAGACCCAGTACTTC.